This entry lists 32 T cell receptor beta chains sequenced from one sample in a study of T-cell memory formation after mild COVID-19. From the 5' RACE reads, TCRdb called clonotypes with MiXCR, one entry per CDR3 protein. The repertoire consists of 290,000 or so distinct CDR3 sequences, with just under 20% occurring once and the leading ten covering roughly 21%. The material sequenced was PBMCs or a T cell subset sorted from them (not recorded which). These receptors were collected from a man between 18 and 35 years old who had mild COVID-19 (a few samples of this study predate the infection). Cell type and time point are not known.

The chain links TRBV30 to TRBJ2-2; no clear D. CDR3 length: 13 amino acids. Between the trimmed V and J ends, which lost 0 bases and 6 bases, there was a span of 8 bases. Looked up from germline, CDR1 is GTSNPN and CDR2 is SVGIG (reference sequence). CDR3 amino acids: CAWSVRHPGELFF. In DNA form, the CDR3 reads TGTGCCTGGAGTGTACGGCACCCCGGGGAGCTGTTTTTT.

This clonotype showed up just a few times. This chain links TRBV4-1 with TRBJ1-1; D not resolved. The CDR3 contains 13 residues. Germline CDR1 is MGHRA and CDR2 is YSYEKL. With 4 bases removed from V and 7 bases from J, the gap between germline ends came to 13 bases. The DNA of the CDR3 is TGCGCCAGCAGCCCAGGTTCGGGATTTGAAGCTTTCTTT. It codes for CASSPGSGFEAFF.

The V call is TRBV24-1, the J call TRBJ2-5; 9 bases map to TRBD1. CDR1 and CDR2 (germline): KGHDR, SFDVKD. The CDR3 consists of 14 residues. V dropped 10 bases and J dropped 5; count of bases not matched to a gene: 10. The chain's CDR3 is CATDQQGADETQYF. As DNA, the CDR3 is TGTGCCACGGATCAACAGGGGGCGGACGAGACCCAGTACTTC.

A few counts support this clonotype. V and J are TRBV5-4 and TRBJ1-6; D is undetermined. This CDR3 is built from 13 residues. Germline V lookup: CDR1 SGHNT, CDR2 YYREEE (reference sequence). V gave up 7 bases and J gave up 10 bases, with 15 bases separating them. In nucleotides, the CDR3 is TGTGCCAGCTCACCCGGACCGAACTCACCCCTCCACTTT. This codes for CASSPGPNSPLHF.

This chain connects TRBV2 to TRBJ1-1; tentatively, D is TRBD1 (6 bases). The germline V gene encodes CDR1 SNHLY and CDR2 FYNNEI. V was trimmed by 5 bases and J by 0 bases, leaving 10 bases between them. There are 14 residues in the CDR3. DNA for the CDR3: TGTGCCAGCAGTATAGACAGGTTGAACACTGAAGCTTTCTTT. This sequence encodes CASSIDRLNTEAFF.

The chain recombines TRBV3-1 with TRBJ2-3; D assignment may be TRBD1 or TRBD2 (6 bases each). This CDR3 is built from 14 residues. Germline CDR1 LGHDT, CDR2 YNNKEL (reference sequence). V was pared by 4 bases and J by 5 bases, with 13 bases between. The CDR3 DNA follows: TGTGCCAGCAGCCTACTTAGGGGGGAAGATACGCAGTATTTT. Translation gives CASSLLRGEDTQYF.

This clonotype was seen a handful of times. Here the CDR3 DNA reads TGTGCCAGCAGCTCGAGCGGGGATCTTAGCACCGGGGAGCTGTTTTTT. This encodes CASSSSGDLSTGELFF. V gene TRBV6-2 or TRBV6-3 combines with J gene TRBJ2-2; TRBD2 aligns across 7 bases. The CDR3 contains 16 residues. V trimming: 6 bases; J trimming: 4 bases; junction bases outside the gene matches: 11. Germline V gives CDR1 MNHEY, CDR2 SVGEGT.

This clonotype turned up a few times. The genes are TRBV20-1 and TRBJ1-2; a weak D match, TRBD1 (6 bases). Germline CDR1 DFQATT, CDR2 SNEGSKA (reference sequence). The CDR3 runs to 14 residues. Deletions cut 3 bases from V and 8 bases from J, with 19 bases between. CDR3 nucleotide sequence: TGCAGTGCTAGGGACCCACGGACAGAAGAGGGCTACACCTTC. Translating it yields CSARDPRTEEGYTF.

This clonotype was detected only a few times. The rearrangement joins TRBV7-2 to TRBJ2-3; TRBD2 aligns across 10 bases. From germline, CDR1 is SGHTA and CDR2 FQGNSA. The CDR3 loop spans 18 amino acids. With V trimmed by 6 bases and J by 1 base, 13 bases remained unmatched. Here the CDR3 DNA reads TGTGCCAGCAGTTTCACTAGCGGGAAAATCCGGGGCACAGATACGCAGTATTTT. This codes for CASSFTSGKIRGTDTQYF.

CDR3 bases: TGTGCCAGCAGCCCTTTCGGGGGAGCTGAAGCTTTCTTT. As protein: CASSPFGGAEAFF. The chain links TRBV7-6 to TRBJ1-1; the D gene is possibly TRBD1 (5 bases). V lost 5 bases and J lost 6, with 13 bases in between. The CDR3 consists of 13 residues. Germline V lookup: CDR1 SGHVS, CDR2 FNYEAQ.

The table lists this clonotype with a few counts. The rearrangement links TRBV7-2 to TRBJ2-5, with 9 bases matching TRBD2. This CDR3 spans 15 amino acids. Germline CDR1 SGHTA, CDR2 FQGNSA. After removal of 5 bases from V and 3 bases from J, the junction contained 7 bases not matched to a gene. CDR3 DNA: TGTGCCAGCAGCGAACAGCGGGGGGCTGAAGAGACCCAGTACTTC. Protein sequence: CASSEQRGAEETQYF.

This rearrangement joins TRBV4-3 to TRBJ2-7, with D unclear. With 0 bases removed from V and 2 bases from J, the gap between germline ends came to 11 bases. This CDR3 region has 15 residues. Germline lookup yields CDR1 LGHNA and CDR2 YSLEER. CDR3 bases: TGCGCCAGCAGCCAAGATCATCTCAGACCCTACGAGCAGTACTTC. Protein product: CASSQDHLRPYEQYF.

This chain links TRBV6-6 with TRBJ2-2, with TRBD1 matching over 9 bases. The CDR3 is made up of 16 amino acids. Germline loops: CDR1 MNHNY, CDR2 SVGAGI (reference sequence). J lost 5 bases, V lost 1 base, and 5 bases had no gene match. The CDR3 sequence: CASSYWGQGGTGELFF. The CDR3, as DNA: TGTGCCAGCAGTTACTGGGGACAGGGAGGGACCGGGGAGCTGTTTTTT.

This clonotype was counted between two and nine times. The CDR3 sequence is CASRQTGVGETQYF. CDR3 DNA: TGTGCCAGCAGACAGACAGGGGTCGGAGAGACCCAGTACTTC. The chain combines TRBV7-9 with TRBJ2-5, with 8 bases aligning to TRBD1. This CDR3 has 14 residues. The germline CDR1 and CDR2 sequences are SEHNR and FQNEAQ (reference sequence). With 6 bases clipped from V and 4 bases from J, the junction kept 7 bases outside the gene matches.

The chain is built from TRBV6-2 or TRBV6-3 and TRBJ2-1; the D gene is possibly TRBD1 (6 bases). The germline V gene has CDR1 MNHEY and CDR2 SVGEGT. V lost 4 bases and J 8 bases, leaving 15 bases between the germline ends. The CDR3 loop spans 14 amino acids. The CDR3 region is CASSWRRGRDEQFF. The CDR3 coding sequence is TGTGCCAGCAGTTGGCGCAGGGGTAGGGATGAGCAGTTCTTC.

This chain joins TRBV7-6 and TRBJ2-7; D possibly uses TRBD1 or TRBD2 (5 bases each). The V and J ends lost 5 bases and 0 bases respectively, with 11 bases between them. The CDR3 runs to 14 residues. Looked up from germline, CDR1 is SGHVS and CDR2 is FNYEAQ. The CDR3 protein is CASSLGTHSYEQYF. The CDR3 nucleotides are TGTGCCAGCAGCCTTGGGACCCACTCCTACGAGCAGTACTTC.

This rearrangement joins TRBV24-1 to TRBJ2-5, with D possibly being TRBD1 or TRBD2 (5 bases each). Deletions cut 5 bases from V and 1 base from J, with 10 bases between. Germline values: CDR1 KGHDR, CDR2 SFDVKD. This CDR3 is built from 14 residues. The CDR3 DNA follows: TGTGCCACCAGTGGCCCCGGGGCCCAAGAGACCCAGTACTTC. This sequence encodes CATSGPGAQETQYF.

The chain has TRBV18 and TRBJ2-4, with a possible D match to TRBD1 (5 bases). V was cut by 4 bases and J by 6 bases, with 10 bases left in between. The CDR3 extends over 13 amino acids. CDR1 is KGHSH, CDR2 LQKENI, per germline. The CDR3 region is CASSQQGGNIQYF. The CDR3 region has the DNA TGTGCCAGCTCACAGCAGGGTGGAAACATTCAGTACTTC.

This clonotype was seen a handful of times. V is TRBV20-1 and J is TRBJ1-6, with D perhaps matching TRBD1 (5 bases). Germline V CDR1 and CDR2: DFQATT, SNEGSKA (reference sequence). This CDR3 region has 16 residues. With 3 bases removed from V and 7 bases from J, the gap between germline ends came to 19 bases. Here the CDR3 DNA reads TGCAGTGCTAGGAATTGGGTTAGGGGCCAGAATTCACCCCTCCACTTT. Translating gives CSARNWVRGQNSPLHF.

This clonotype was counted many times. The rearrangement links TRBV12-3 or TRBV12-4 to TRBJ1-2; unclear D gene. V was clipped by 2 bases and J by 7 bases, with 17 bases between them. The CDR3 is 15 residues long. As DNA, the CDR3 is TGTGCCAGCAGTTTACGCCGAGCAATCGGTCTTGGCTACACCTTC. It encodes CASSLRRAIGLGYTF.

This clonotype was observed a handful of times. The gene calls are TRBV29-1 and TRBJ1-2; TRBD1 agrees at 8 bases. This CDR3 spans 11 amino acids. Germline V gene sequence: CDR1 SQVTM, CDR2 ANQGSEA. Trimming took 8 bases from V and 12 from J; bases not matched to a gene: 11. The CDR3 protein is CSLPPRDRHTF. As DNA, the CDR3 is TGCAGCTTACCCCCCCGGGACAGGCACACCTTC.

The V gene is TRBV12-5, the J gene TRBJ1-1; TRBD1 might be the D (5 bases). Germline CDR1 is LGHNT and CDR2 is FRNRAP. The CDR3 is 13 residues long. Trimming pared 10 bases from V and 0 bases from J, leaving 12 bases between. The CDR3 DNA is TGTGCTACCGCGGCGGGGCTGAACACTGAAGCTTTCTTT. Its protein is CATAAGLNTEAFF.

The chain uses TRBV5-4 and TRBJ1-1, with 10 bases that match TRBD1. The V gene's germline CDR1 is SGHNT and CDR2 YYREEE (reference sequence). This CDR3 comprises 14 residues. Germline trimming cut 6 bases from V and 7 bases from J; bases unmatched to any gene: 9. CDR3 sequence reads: CASTRQGARNEAFF. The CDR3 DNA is TGTGCCAGCACACGACAGGGGGCGCGTAATGAAGCTTTCTTT.

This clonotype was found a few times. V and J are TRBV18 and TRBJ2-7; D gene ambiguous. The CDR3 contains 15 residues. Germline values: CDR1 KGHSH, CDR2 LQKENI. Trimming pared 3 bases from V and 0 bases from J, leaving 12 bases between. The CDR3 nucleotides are TGTGCCAGCTCACCCAGCCCAAGGAGCTCCTACGAGCAGTACGTC. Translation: CASSPSPRSSYEQYV.

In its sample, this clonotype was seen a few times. In DNA, the CDR3 is TGTGCCAGCAGCGAACAGGGTTACCATGAGCAGTTCTTC. Translated: CASSEQGYHEQFF. V and J are TRBV7-9 and TRBJ2-1, with TRBD1 as a possible D gene (6 bases). V was trimmed by 5 bases and J by 8 bases, leaving 13 bases between them. In germline, CDR1 is SEHNR, CDR2 FQNEAQ (reference sequence). The CDR3 contains 13 residues.

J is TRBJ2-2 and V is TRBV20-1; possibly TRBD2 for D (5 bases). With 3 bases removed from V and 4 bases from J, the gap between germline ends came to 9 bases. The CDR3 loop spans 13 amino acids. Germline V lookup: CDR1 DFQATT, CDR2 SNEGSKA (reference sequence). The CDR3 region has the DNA TGCAGTGCTAGGGAAAGCGGCACCGGGGAGCTGTTTTTT. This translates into CSARESGTGELFF.

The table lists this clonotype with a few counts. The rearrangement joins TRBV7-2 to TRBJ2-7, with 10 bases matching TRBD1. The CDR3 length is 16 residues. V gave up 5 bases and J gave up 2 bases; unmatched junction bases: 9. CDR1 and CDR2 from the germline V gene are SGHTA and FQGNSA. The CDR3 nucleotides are TGTGCCAGCAGCCGGTACCGGGACAGGGGAGCCTACGAGCAGTACTTC. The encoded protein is CASSRYRDRGAYEQYF.

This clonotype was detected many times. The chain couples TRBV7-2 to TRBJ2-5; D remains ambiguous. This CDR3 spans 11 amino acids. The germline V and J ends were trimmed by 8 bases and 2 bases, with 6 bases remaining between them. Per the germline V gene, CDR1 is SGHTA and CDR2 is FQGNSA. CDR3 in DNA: TGTGCCAGCGGGTTGCAAGAGACCCAGTACTTC. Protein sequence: CASGLQETQYF.

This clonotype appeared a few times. This chain's CDR3 is CASSTGGGLGTEAFF. In DNA, the CDR3 is TGTGCCAGCAGCACGGGGGGGGGGCTCGGCACTGAAGCTTTCTTT. The gene calls are TRBV13 and TRBJ1-1; tentative D call: TRBD1 (6 bases). V lost 5 bases and J lost 4, with 17 bases in between. The CDR3 runs to 15 residues. Looked up from germline, CDR1 is PRHDT and CDR2 is FYEKMQ (reference sequence).

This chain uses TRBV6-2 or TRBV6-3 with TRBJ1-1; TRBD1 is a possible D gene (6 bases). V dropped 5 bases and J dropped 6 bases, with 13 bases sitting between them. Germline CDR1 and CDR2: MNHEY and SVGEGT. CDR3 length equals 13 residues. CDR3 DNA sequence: TGTGCCAGCAGTCCTCACAGGGCCCCTGAAGCTTTCTTT. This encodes CASSPHRAPEAFF.

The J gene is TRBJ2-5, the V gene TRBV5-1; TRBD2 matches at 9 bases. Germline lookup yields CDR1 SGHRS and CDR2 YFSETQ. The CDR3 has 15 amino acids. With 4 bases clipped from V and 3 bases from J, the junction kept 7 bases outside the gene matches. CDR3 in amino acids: CASSPVAGGKETQYF. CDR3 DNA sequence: TGCGCCAGCAGCCCTGTGGCGGGGGGGAAAGAGACCCAGTACTTC.

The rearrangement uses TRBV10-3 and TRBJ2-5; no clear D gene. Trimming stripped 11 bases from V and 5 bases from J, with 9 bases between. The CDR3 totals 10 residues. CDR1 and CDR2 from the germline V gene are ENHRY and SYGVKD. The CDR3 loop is CAADAETQYF. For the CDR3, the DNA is TGTGCCGCTGATGCGGAGACCCAGTACTTC.